This TCR beta chain was documented in a study of early T cells in non-severe SARS-CoV-2 infection. In the study overall: It was bulk RNA from unsorted whole blood that was sequenced, and the chains were unpaired.

Individual cDNA molecules received unique molecular identifiers during library preparation. Each CDR3 protein gets one entry after TCRdb re-called the 5' RACE reads with MiXCR. Of 25,000 to 35,000 distinct CDR3 sequences in the sample, around 5.2% were seen once. Overall study findings and caveats: VDJdb-based annotation leaned toward anti-spike CD8 responses and missed private and CD4 specificities.

Looked up from germline, CDR1 is SGHTA and CDR2 is FQGNSA. This CDR3 is built from 16 residues. Points on this clonotype: Antigen specificity is unknown. Germline and junction disagree at one end, which may indicate a read error.

The chain employs TRBV7-2 and TRBJ2-1; 8 nucleotides agree with TRBD1. This receptor was obtained from an adult who was a healthcare worker with PCR-confirmed SARS-CoV-2 infection or an uninfected control (not recorded which). Source material: whole blood. The CDR3 DNA is TGTCCCAGCAGCTTAGTGGATCAGACAGGGGACAATGAGCAGTTCTTC. Residues: CPSSLVDQTGDNEQFF.